This TCR beta chain was observed in a study of blood T cell repertoires in COVID-19. Study-wide context: Material from acute and convalescent COVID-19 was sourced from the United States, Italy and Spain.

Germline assignment: CDR1 MNHEY and CDR2 SVGAGI. Germline trimming cut 8 bases from V and 0 bases from J; bases unmatched to any gene: 6. The CDR3 totals 15 residues. Profiling relied on immunoSEQ multiplex PCR, and the TCRdb table lists in-frame clones only, not all of them. The sample consists of 150,000 to 180,000 clones, 80% to 90% of them appearing once. The chain is built from TRBV6-5 and TRBJ2-1, with 8 bases that match TRBD2. The clonotype comes from a woman in her fifties or sixties with COVID-19, enrolled during active disease. The specimen was peripheral blood. In DNA, the CDR3 is TGTGCCAGCCGCATCGCGGGAGGCTCCTACAATGAGCAGTTCTTC. The encoded protein is CASRIAGGSYNEQFF.